This TCR beta chain was observed in a study of graft-versus-host responses after intestinal transplantation. Study-wide background: Anti-thymocyte globulin induction was given to all recipients, followed by tacrolimus and steroids for 3 to 4 years.

On this clone: Its antigen remains unidentified.

V shed 2 bases and J shed 2 bases, with 10 bases lying between them. The CDR3 has 15 residues. The germline gives CDR1 MNHNY, CDR2 SVGAGI (reference sequence). Broader study findings: Allografts of one patient group, those with graft-donor T cell macrochimerism, had high graft-versus-host to host-versus-graft clonal ratios.

Assay: immunoSEQ multiplex PCR; the TCRdb copy retains only in-frame clones and omits some. The repertoire holds some 35,000 clones, with approximately 93% as singletons. V usage is TRBV6-6 and J usage is TRBJ1-5; no firm D call. Sequenced here: unstimulated CD4+ T cells sorted from spleen or lymph node cells, sampled before transplant. The source is a human donor who was the organ donor for an intestinal transplant. This chain's CDR3 is CASSYGVEGNQPQHF. CDR3 DNA: TGTGCCAGCAGTTACGGCGTCGAGGGCAATCAGCCCCAGCATTTT.